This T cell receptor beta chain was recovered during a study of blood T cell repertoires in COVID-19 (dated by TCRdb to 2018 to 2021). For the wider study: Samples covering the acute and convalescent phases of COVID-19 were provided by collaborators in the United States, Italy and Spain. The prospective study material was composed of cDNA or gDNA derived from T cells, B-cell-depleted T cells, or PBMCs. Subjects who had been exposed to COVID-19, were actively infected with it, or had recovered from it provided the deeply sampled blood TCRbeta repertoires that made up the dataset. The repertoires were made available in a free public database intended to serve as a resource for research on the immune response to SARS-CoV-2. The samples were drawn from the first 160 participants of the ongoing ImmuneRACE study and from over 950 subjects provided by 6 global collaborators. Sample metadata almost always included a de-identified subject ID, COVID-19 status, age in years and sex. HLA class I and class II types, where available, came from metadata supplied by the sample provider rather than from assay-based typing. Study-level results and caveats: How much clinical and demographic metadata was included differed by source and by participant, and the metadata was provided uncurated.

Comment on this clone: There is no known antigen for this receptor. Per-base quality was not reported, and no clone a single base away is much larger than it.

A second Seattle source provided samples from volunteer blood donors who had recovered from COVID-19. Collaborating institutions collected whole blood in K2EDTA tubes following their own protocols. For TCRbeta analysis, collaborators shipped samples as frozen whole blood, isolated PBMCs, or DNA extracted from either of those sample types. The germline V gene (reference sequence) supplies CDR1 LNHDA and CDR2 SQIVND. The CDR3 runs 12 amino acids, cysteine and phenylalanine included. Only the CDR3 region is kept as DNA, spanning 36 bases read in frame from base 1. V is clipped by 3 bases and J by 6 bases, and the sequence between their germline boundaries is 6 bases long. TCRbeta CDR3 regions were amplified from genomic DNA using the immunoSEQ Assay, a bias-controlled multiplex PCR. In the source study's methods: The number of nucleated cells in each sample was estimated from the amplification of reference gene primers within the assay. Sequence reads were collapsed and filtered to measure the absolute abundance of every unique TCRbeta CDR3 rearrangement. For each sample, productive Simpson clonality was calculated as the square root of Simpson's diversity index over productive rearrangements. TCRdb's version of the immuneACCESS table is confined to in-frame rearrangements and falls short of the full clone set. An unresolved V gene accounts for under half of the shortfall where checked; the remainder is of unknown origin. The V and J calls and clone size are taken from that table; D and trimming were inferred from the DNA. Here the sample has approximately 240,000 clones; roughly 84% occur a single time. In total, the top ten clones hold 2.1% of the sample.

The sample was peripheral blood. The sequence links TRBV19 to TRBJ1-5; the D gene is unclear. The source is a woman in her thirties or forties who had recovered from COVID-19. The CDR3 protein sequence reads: CASSIFPQPQHF. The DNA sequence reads TGTGCCAGTAGTATCTTTCCTCAGCCCCAGCATTTT.